This record looks at one T cell receptor beta chain sequence and its context. Antigen specificity is unknown. The record originates from a study of cytomegalovirus exposure and HLA in healthy donors. Findings of the study overall: V- and J-gene trimming in TCR beta was tied to a missense DCLRE1C variant by an analysis performed later.

The PCR made use of 60 Vbeta and 13 Jbeta primers. Data came from immunoSEQ multiplex PCR; TCRdb stores just in-frame clones and leaves some out. Among 100,000 to 150,000 clones, roughly 80% were seen once, and the ten largest hold around 3.6%. The V gene end was trimmed by 5 bases and the J gene end by 5 bases; junction bases not matched to a gene: 6. The CDR3 has 14 residues. CDR1 is SGHTA and CDR2 is FQGNSA in the germline V gene. Sequencing was carried out using PBMCs. V is TRBV7-2 and J is TRBJ1-1, with 9 nucleotides matching TRBD1. This receptor was obtained from a man aged 30 to 39 in good health and CMV-seronegative. CDR3 coding DNA: TGTGCCAGCAGCCTACAGGGGGCGCCGACTGAAGCTTTCTTT. It is translated as CASSLQGAPTEAFF. Supplemented by reference TRBV7-2 and TRBJ1-1, the full variable domain reads GAGVSQSPSNKVTEKGKDVELRCDPISGHTALYWYRQSLGQGLEFLIYFQGNSAPDKSGLPSDRFSAERTGGSVSTLTIQRTQQEDSAVYLCASSLQGAPTEAFFGQGTRLTVV.